The 17 T cell receptor beta chains in this list originate from one sample, sequenced in a study of beta chain features in type 1 diabetes. Study results and limitations: Shorter TCRB CDR3s, moderately but significantly so, were found in Type 1 diabetes patients in all four CD4+ subsets.

No antigen has been identified for these receptors. Isolated RNA was reverse transcribed in full, so expressed TCRB transcripts were sequenced. TCRdb keeps only in-frame clones here, not all; method: immunoSEQ multiplex PCR. Counted here are around 250,000 clones, approximately 25% occurring once; the ten biggest clones make up roughly 0.011%. Sequencing used naive CD4+ T cells from blood. The source of these receptors is a woman between 25 and 40 years old with type 1 diabetes.

This chain uses TRBV30 with TRBJ2-5, with a tentative D call TRBD2 (5 bases). V lost 1 base, J lost 7 bases, and 13 bases lay in between. This CDR3 spans 13 amino acids. Germline CDR1 and CDR2: GTSNPN and SVGIG (reference sequence). CDR3 coding DNA: TGTGCCTGGAGTGATGCCCCCGGAGGGACCCAGTACTTC. As protein: CAWSDAPGGTQYF.

This clone was picked up a small number of times. This chain uses TRBV30 with TRBJ1-1, with D possibly TRBD1 on 6 matching bases. Germline V CDR1 and CDR2: GTSNPN, SVGIG (reference sequence). V was clipped by 0 bases and J by 5 bases, with 13 bases between them. This CDR3 comprises 14 residues. CDR3 nucleotide sequence: TGTGCCTGGAGTGTAATTGGGGGCGGAACTGAAGCTTTCTTT. It specifies CAWSVIGGGTEAFF.

The V gene is TRBV4-2, the J gene TRBJ1-2; TRBD1 might be the D (6 bases). Trimming shortened V by 1 base and J by 7 bases, and 16 bases separated the two germline ends. The CDR3 length is 15 residues. CDR1 is LGHNA, CDR2 YNFKEQ, per germline. Here the CDR3 reads CASSQGGAGARGYTF. The CDR3 region has the DNA TGTGCCAGCAGCCAAGGGGGCGCAGGGGCCCGTGGCTACACCTTC.

The chain combines TRBV30 with TRBJ1-5; 8 bases are shared with TRBD1. V lost 0 bases and J lost 6; bases outside the gene matches: 10. In germline, CDR1 is GTSNPN, CDR2 SVGIG (reference sequence). This CDR3 has 16 amino acids. This CDR3 reads CAWSVRSGQGGQPQHF. DNA of the CDR3: TGTGCCTGGAGTGTACGCAGCGGACAGGGAGGTCAGCCCCAGCATTTT.

The rearrangement uses TRBV25-1 and TRBJ2-1, with no clear D. The ends were cut back, 3 bases at V and 7 bases at J, with 13 bases in the middle. Looked up from germline, CDR1 is MGHDK and CDR2 is SYGVNS. The CDR3 has 14 residues. In DNA form, the CDR3 reads TGTGCCAGCAGTGAGGCGGCCCCTAGGAATGAGCAGTTCTTC. Its translation: CASSEAAPRNEQFF.

This clone was detected only a few times. The chain uses TRBV7-9 and TRBJ2-6, with D uncertain. V dropped 2 bases and J dropped 1 base, with 9 bases sitting between them. The CDR3 sequence is 16 residues long. Germline V gene sequence: CDR1 SEHNR, CDR2 FQNEAQ (reference sequence). The CDR3 loop is CASSLFSGSGANVLTF. The CDR3 DNA sequence: TGTGCCAGCAGCTTATTCTCCGGGTCTGGGGCCAACGTCCTGACTTTC. Based on the CDR3 plus reference TRBV7-9 and TRBJ2-6, the full variable domain is DTGVSQNPRHKITKRGQNVTFRCDPISEHNRLYWYRQTLGQGPEFLTYFQNEAQLEKSRLLSDRFSAERPKGSFSTLEIQRTEQGDSAMYLCASSLFSGSGANVLTFGAGSRLTVL.

This clone was counted a few times. This chain uses TRBV28 with TRBJ2-7; TRBD2 aligns across 9 bases. V lost 8 bases and J lost 6; bases outside the gene matches: 11. The CDR3 is made up of 14 amino acids. CDR1 and CDR2 from the germline V gene are MDHEN and SYDVKM. This CDR3 reads CASLPGLATGEQYF. CDR3 nucleotides: TGTGCCAGCTTACCCGGACTAGCGACTGGCGAGCAGTACTTC.

The chain combines TRBV7-3 with TRBJ2-2, with 7 bases aligning to TRBD1. Losses at the gene ends were 4 bases for V and 3 bases for J; bases not matched to a gene: 5. The CDR3 runs 15 residues. Germline assignment: CDR1 SGHTA and CDR2 FQGTGA. This CDR3 is CASSWAGQDTGELFF. In nucleotides, the CDR3 is TGTGCCAGCAGCTGGGCCGGACAGGACACCGGGGAGCTGTTTTTT.

This clone has just a few counts. The gene calls are TRBV7-3 and TRBJ2-7; 8 bases are a match to TRBD2. The CDR3 is 15 residues long. The V gene's germline CDR1 is SGHTA and CDR2 FQGTGA. V lost 4 bases, J lost 4 bases, and 9 bases stayed unmatched. CDR3 in amino acids: CASSSRSGRQYEQYF. CDR3 in DNA: TGTGCCAGCAGCTCCCGGAGCGGGAGACAATACGAGCAGTACTTC. Looking up the rest from reference TRBV7-3 and TRBJ2-7 gives the full variable domain: GAGVSQTPSNKVTEKGKYVELRCDPISGHTALYWYRQSLGQGPEFLIYFQGTGAADDSGLPNDRFFAVRPEGSVSTLKIQRTERGDSAVYLCASSSRSGRQYEQYFGPGTRLTVT.

This CDR3 is CASSLAEDARGYTF. Written as DNA, the CDR3 is TGTGCCAGCAGCTTAGCGGAGGACGCTCGTGGCTACACCTTC. The chain joins TRBV7-9 to TRBJ1-2; D is unclear. The CDR3 has 14 residues. CDR1 and CDR2 from the germline V gene are SEHNR and FQNEAQ (reference sequence). Trimming left V 0 bases short and J 7 bases short, with 12 bases between.

This clone was seen more than once but under ten times. The genes are TRBV29-1 and TRBJ2-1, with 7 bases fitting TRBD2. This CDR3 has 16 amino acids. V dropped 4 bases and J dropped 0; count of bases not matched to a gene: 9. Germline V gene data show CDR1 as SQVTM and CDR2 as ANQGSEA. The CDR3 sequence is CSVVAGGSVSYNEQFF. DNA for the CDR3: TGCAGCGTTGTAGCGGGCGGGAGCGTCTCCTACAATGAGCAGTTCTTC.

The chain couples TRBV7-9 to TRBJ2-3, with D perhaps matching TRBD2 (6 bases). The CDR3 is 16 residues long. Germline-derived CDR1 and CDR2 are SEHNR and FQNEAQ (reference sequence). V was cut by 5 bases and J by 2 bases, with 17 bases left in between. This CDR3 is CASSPKPSGLTDTQYF. In DNA, the CDR3 is TGTGCCAGCAGCCCAAAACCCAGCGGGCTCACAGATACGCAGTATTTT.

This chain uses TRBV5-1 with TRBJ1-2, with a weak D call TRBD1 (6 bases). CDR1 is SGHRS and CDR2 is YFSETQ in the germline V gene. Trimming removed 8 bases at V and 6 bases at J, with 14 bases between. There are 12 residues in the CDR3. CDR3 amino acids: CASAETGNGYTF. The CDR3 nucleotides are TGCGCCAGTGCTGAGACAGGCAATGGCTACACCTTC.

The rearrangement joins TRBV5-1 to TRBJ1-5, with TRBD1 matching 9 bases. V lost 0 bases, J lost 6 bases, and 4 bases stayed unmatched. The CDR3 contains 15 residues. CDR1 SGHRS and CDR2 YFSETQ come from the germline V gene. In DNA, the CDR3 is TGCGCCAGCAGCTTGGGGGACAGGGAAACTCAGCCCCAGCATTTT. Protein sequence: CASSLGDRETQPQHF.

Written as DNA, the CDR3 is TGCGCCAGCAGCTCCCAGGCAGGGTGGGATGGCTACACCTTC. Translation gives CASSSQAGWDGYTF. The chain joins TRBV5-1 to TRBJ1-2; a weak D match, TRBD1 (5 bases). Germline V gives CDR1 SGHRS, CDR2 YFSETQ. The CDR3 spans 14 residues. V lost 3 bases to trimming and J lost 6 bases, with 15 bases between them.

J is TRBJ2-3 and V is TRBV27; TRBD1 matches 10 bases. J was trimmed by 3 bases and V by 6 bases; bases with no gene match: 3. This CDR3 region has 14 residues. The germline CDR1 and CDR2 sequences are MNHEY and SMNVEV (reference sequence). For the CDR3, the DNA is TGTGCCAGCAGAGGACAGGGGGGAACAGATACGCAGTATTTT. This translates into CASRGQGGTDTQYF.

This clone was seen more than once but under ten times. The V and J genes are TRBV9 and TRBJ1-5; the D gene is possibly TRBD1 (5 bases). The CDR3 is 13 amino acids. V lost 4 bases and J lost 6, with 11 bases in between. CDR1 is SGDLS and CDR2 is YYNGEE in the germline V gene. The CDR3 DNA is TGTGCCAGCAGCTCCCAGGGTGTTCAGCCCCAGCATTTT. Protein: CASSSQGVQPQHF.